This entry lists 27 T cell receptor beta chains sequenced from one sample in a study of OX40 agonist ivuxolimab in advanced cancers. Profiled with immunoSEQ multiplex PCR; TCRdb holds only in-frame clones, not every one. Seen here are 65,000 to 85,000 clones, about 94% observed once, and the top ten hold under 10%. This specimen was CD4+ or CD8+ T cells sorted from blood, taken in a trial of the OX40 agonist ivuxolimab. The origin of the receptors is an adult with an advanced solid tumor such as melanoma, head and neck, liver or kidney cancer.

The chain is built from TRBV27 and TRBJ2-3; D assignment may be TRBD1 or TRBD2 (6 bases each). V was pared by 8 bases and J by 3 bases, with 15 bases between. The CDR3 runs 14 residues. Germline V gene sequence: CDR1 MNHEY, CDR2 SMNVEV (reference sequence). The CDR3, as DNA: TGTGCCAGCCGGGGGACATGGGGAACAGATACGCAGTATTTT. Its protein is CASRGTWGTDTQYF.

The chain carries TRBV27 and TRBJ1-5, with TRBD1 matching 7 bases. Germline values: CDR1 MNHEY, CDR2 SMNVEV (reference sequence). The V segment lost 10 bases and the J segment 4 bases; nucleotides outside the gene matches: 13. The CDR3 spans 15 residues. The CDR3 reads CATRQGGNLNQPQHF. The DNA of the CDR3 is TGTGCCACCCGACAGGGAGGCAATTTAAATCAGCCCCAGCATTTT.

The rearrangement joins TRBV27 to TRBJ1-5; 8 bases fit TRBD1. J lost 6 bases, V lost 4 bases, and 11 bases had no gene match. Germline lookup yields CDR1 MNHEY and CDR2 SMNVEV (reference sequence). The CDR3 covers 16 residues. The CDR3 spells CASSSFLDREIQPQHF. The DNA for the CDR3 is TGTGCCAGCAGTTCATTCTTGGACAGGGAGATTCAGCCCCAGCATTTT.

The chain uses TRBV7-9 and TRBJ1-2, with TRBD1 as a possible D gene (5 bases). Per the germline V gene, CDR1 is SEHNR and CDR2 is FQNEAQ (reference sequence). This CDR3 spans 13 amino acids. The ends were cut back, 8 bases at V and 1 base at J, with 11 bases in the middle. CDR3 in DNA: TGTGCCAGCGGGGGGGAAAGTAACTATGGCTACACCTTC. This sequence encodes CASGGESNYGYTF. The full variable domain, with the rest looked up from reference TRBV7-9 and TRBJ1-2, is DTGVSQNPRHKITKRGQNVTFRCDPISEHNRLYWYRQTLGQGPEFLTYFQNEAQLEKSRLLSDRFSAERPKGSFSTLEIQRTEQGDSAMYLCASGGESNYGYTFGSGTRLTVV.

The DNA for the CDR3 is TGTGCCAGCAGAGTAGACATCTCCTATAATTCACCCCTCCACTTT. This gives the protein CASRVDISYNSPLHF. V and J are TRBV6-4 and TRBJ1-6; D ambiguous. The CDR3 spans 15 residues. CDR1 is MRHNA and CDR2 is SNTAGT in the germline V gene. The V gene lost 6 bases and the J gene lost 0 bases, with 9 bases spanning the gap.

The chain uses TRBV11-2 and TRBJ2-1; D uncertain. V gave up 5 bases and J gave up 6 bases, with 8 bases separating them. This CDR3 contains 12 residues. The germline gives CDR1 SGHAT, CDR2 FQNNGV. CDR3 sequence (DNA): TGTGCCAGCAGCCCGGGCTCCAATGAGCAGTTCTTC. It codes for CASSPGSNEQFF.

The chain has TRBV5-6 and TRBJ1-5; the D gene is possibly TRBD1 (6 bases). The germline V and J ends were trimmed by 2 bases and 7 bases, with 16 bases remaining between them. CDR1 is SGHDT and CDR2 is YYEEEE in the germline V gene. This CDR3 has 15 amino acids. CDR3 in amino acids: CASSFGVTGEQPQHF. CDR3 DNA sequence: TGTGCCAGCAGCTTTGGGGTGACAGGAGAACAGCCCCAGCATTTT.

J is TRBJ1-5 and V is TRBV6-1; D possibly corresponds to TRBD1 (6 bases). V was cut by 2 bases and J by 5 bases, with 16 bases left in between. The CDR3 sequence is 16 residues long. Germline V gene lookup returns CDR1 MNHNS and CDR2 SASEGT. CDR3 coding DNA: TGTGCCAGCAGTGAACCACATCAGGGGTTCGATCAGCCCCAGCATTTT. Protein sequence: CASSEPHQGFDQPQHF.

V gene TRBV4-1 combines with J gene TRBJ1-1; a weak D match, TRBD1 (5 bases). V lost 1 base and J lost 1, with 22 bases in between. Per the germline V gene, CDR1 is MGHRA and CDR2 is YSYEKL. The CDR3 length is 19 residues. The CDR3 spells CASSQGQGNWALENTEAFF. The CDR3 DNA is TGCGCCAGCAGCCAAGGCCAGGGCAATTGGGCGTTGGAGAACACTGAAGCTTTCTTT.

This chain uses TRBV10-3 with TRBJ1-2, with D possibly being TRBD1 (5 bases). Trimming removed 0 bases at V and 8 bases at J, with 16 bases between. The germline V gene has CDR1 ENHRY and CDR2 SYGVKD. The CDR3 loop spans 15 amino acids. The CDR3, as DNA: TGTGCCATCAGTGAGTCGATAGGGGCACTCGGGGGCTACACCTTC. This gives the protein CAISESIGALGGYTF.

The genes are TRBV18 and TRBJ2-7; 11 nucleotides line up with TRBD2. Germline V gene sequence: CDR1 KGHSH, CDR2 LQKENI. The CDR3 has 14 residues. The ends lost 5 bases at V and 3 bases at J; junction bases unmatched: 3. CDR3 DNA: TGTGCCAGCTCATTAGCGGGGGGGGACTACGAGCAGTACTTC. It is translated as CASSLAGGDYEQYF.

This clone appeared a single time. This chain joins TRBV11-2 and TRBJ2-3; D might be TRBD1 or TRBD2, each matching 5 bases. Per germline, CDR1 SGHAT and CDR2 FQNNGV. V was clipped by 7 bases and J by 2 bases, with 13 bases between them. The CDR3 is 14 amino acids. CDR3 bases: TGTGCCAGCATCCTTGAGGGGATCACAGATACGCAGTATTTT. Translated: CASILEGITDTQYF.

This rearrangement joins TRBV7-9 to TRBJ2-7, with D perhaps TRBD1 (5 bases). Germline-derived CDR1 and CDR2 are SEHNR and FQNEAQ (reference sequence). The CDR3 is 16 amino acids. The V end was cut by 3 bases, the J end by 5 bases, with 20 bases between. CDR3 coding DNA: TGTGCCAGCAGCTTCTCATCCAGGGAATTGGTGGACGAGCAGTACTTC. This translates into CASSFSSRELVDEQYF.

The V gene is TRBV6-1, the J gene TRBJ1-2; D is unclear. Between the trimmed V and J ends, which lost 11 bases and 3 bases, there was a span of 19 bases. Germline V gene sequence: CDR1 MNHNS, CDR2 SASEGT. The CDR3 has 14 residues. For the CDR3, the DNA is TGTGCCGGAGTGGATCGAGGGTCTTACTATGGCTACACCTTC. Protein sequence: CAGVDRGSYYGYTF.

The gene calls are TRBV7-2 and TRBJ1-2, with D possibly matching TRBD1 (5 bases). The CDR3 is 11 residues long. Deletions cut 6 bases from V and 4 bases from J, with 6 bases between. Germline V lookup: CDR1 SGHTA, CDR2 FQGNSA. DNA of the CDR3: TGTGCCAGCAGGGGGCCCTATGGCTACACCTTC. It is translated as CASRGPYGYTF.

This clone appeared once. This chain joins TRBV25-1 and TRBJ2-7, with TRBD1 matching over 8 bases. Germline V gene sequence: CDR1 MGHDK, CDR2 SYGVNS. With 7 bases clipped from V and 9 bases from J, the junction kept 5 bases outside the gene matches. The CDR3 covers 11 residues. Here the CDR3 reads CASTEGTGQYF. The DNA for the CDR3 is TGTGCCAGCACCGAAGGGACAGGGCAGTACTTC.

The chain couples TRBV15 to TRBJ2-6; D gene unclear. This CDR3 is 13 amino acids long. Germline V gene lookup returns CDR1 LNHNV and CDR2 YYDKDF (reference sequence). Trimming removed 8 bases from V and 2 bases from J, with 7 bases in between. CDR3 sequence (DNA): TGTGCCACCTACACCGCTGGGGCCAACGTCCTGACTTTC. Translation: CATYTAGANVLTF.

This chain links TRBV13 with TRBJ1-3; tentatively, D is TRBD1 (6 bases). This CDR3 is 16 amino acids long. Per the germline V gene, CDR1 is PRHDT and CDR2 is FYEKMQ (reference sequence). Deletions cut 0 bases from V and 2 bases from J, with 11 bases between. The CDR3 DNA reads as TGTGCCAGCAGCTTAGGGGACAGTCACCCTGGAAACACCATATATTTT. Its translation: CASSLGDSHPGNTIYF.

The chain recombines TRBV5-1 with TRBJ2-7; D uncertain. Germline assignment: CDR1 SGHRS and CDR2 YFSETQ. The V end was cut by 0 bases, the J end by 5 bases, with 6 bases between. The CDR3 has 12 residues. The CDR3 coding sequence is TGCGCCAGCAGCTTGGTTCTGGACGAGCAGTACTTC. Protein: CASSLVLDEQYF.

This chain connects TRBV6-6 to TRBJ2-5, with 10 bases that match TRBD2. Germline V gene lookup returns CDR1 MNHNY and CDR2 SVGAGI (reference sequence). J lost 3 bases, V lost 5 bases, and 9 bases had no gene match. The CDR3 contains 16 residues. CDR3 DNA: TGTGCCAGCAGTCCACCGGGACTAGCGCCTGAAGAGACCCAGTACTTC. Its protein is CASSPPGLAPEETQYF.

The chain uses TRBV4-1 and TRBJ1-1, with TRBD1 matching over 9 bases. Trimming cost V 5 bases and J 1 base; bases outside gene matches: 2. CDR1 is MGHRA, CDR2 YSYEKL, per germline. The CDR3 is 14 amino acids. CDR3 sequence: CASSSGQGNTEAFF. DNA for the CDR3: TGCGCCAGCAGCTCGGGACAGGGGAACACTGAAGCTTTCTTT.

The rearrangement links TRBV11-2 to TRBJ2-7; D could derive from TRBD1 or TRBD2 (5 bases each). This CDR3 has 15 residues. Germline lookup yields CDR1 SGHAT and CDR2 FQNNGV. Deletions cut 3 bases from V and 1 base from J, with 13 bases between. The CDR3 loop reads CASSFAGTASYEQYF. In DNA, the CDR3 is TGTGCCAGCAGCTTCGCCGGGACGGCATCCTACGAGCAGTACTTC. The whole variable domain, filled in from reference TRBV11-2 and TRBJ2-7, reads EAGVAQSPRYKIIEKRQSVAFWCNPISGHATLYWYQQILGQGPKLLIQFQNNGVVDDSQLPKDRFSAERLKGVDSTLKIQPAKLEDSAVYLCASSFAGTASYEQYFGPGTRLTVT.

The chain employs TRBV27 and TRBJ1-2; D remains ambiguous. Germline lookup yields CDR1 MNHEY and CDR2 SMNVEV (reference sequence). V lost 6 bases and J 4 bases, leaving 30 bases between the germline ends. The CDR3 extends over 19 amino acids. CDR3 amino acids: CASRVYGVSRVPSLYGYTF. CDR3 sequence (DNA): TGTGCCAGCAGAGTTTATGGGGTAAGTAGGGTCCCAAGCCTCTATGGCTACACCTTC.

The chain couples TRBV13 to TRBJ2-7, with TRBD1 matching over 8 bases. CDR3 length: 15 amino acids. Germline V gives CDR1 PRHDT, CDR2 FYEKMQ (reference sequence). With 3 bases clipped from V and 2 bases from J, the junction kept 6 bases outside the gene matches. The CDR3 DNA reads as TGTGCCAGCAGCTTGATTGGGACAGGTACCTACGAGCAGTACTTC. It specifies CASSLIGTGTYEQYF.

V usage is TRBV5-5 and J usage is TRBJ1-3; D is possibly TRBD1 (6 bases). The CDR3 consists of 15 residues. Germline loops: CDR1 SGHKS, CDR2 YYEKEE (reference sequence). V was shortened by 4 bases and J by 8 bases, with 19 bases between the two germline ends. CDR3 nucleotides: TGTGCCAGCAGCCCTTGGACAGCCCGACCGCACACCATATATTTT. It codes for CASSPWTARPHTIYF.

The table lists this clone with a few counts. The rearrangement uses TRBV6-7 and TRBJ1-1; D not resolved. TRBV6-7 counts as an open reading frame of uncertain function. V gave up 7 bases and J gave up 1 base, with 10 bases separating them. The CDR3 length is 13 residues. CDR3 sequence: CASTIDGNTEAFF. DNA of the CDR3: TGTGCCAGCACCATCGACGGGAACACTGAAGCTTTCTTT.

The V call is TRBV9, the J call TRBJ1-1, with a weak D call TRBD1 (5 bases). The CDR3 consists of 15 residues. Germline values: CDR1 SGDLS, CDR2 YYNGEE. Trimming cost V 1 base and J 5 bases, with 15 bases left between them. CDR3 bases: TGTGCCAGCAGCGTAATGGGGGAAGGGTTTACTGAAGCTTTCTTT. Translation gives CASSVMGEGFTEAFF.